The entry below describes one T cell receptor (beta chain). The antigen remains unidentified. Among ophthalmopathy patients, the Clinical Activity Score reached at least 3, the NOSPECS grade reached at least 4, and duration remained under 3 months. This sample stems from a study of T cells in Graves' hyperthyroidism and ophthalmopathy. Background on the study: Peripheral blood was secured at the point of initial diagnosis, before any treatment.

Researchers took RNA transcripts and amplified the TCR beta CDR3 regions from them. The HTBI primer set was used in a first-round RT-PCR of the TCR CDR3. TCRdb reanalysed the multiplex PCR reads using MiXCR and keeps one entry per CDR3 protein. The profile shows approximately 330,000 distinct CDR3 sequences, roughly 13% of them singletons. Germline CDR1 is LGHDT and CDR2 is YNNKEL (reference sequence). The length of the CDR3 is 14 residues. Trimming removed 4 bases from V and 6 bases from J, with 13 bases in between. Study-level results: Ophthalmopathy was separated from stable hyperthyroidism by a 13 V-J model. Most thyroid clonotypes expanded above 0.001 were also detected in blood.

The genes are TRBV3-1 and TRBJ1-5, with a weak D call TRBD1 (6 bases). Material for sequencing was blood. The clonotype comes from a middle-aged woman with Graves' ophthalmopathy. As DNA, the CDR3 is TGTGCCAGCAGCCCAGGGGCAGGGGCTCAGCCCCAGCATTTT. It codes for CASSPGAGAQPQHF.